This T cell receptor beta chain was profiled in a study of cytomegalovirus exposure and HLA in healthy donors. On the study more broadly: Membership in the Caucasian-associated ancestry cluster was found for 75% to 85% of roughly 400 genotyped donors. Whole-study findings and limits: Within the data, a cluster of highly shared sequence variants was likely a sequencing artifact.

The PCR made use of 60 Vbeta and 13 Jbeta primers. Some clones are missing from TCRdb's copy, which holds only in-frame ones; the method was immunoSEQ multiplex PCR. This table holds 120,000 or so clones, 72% found once. Unmatched junction bases numbered 4, after V lost 1 base and J lost 5 bases. Germline V gene lookup returns CDR1 LGHNA and CDR2 YSLEER. This CDR3 comprises 15 residues. For this clone: Its cognate antigen is unknown.

V is TRBV4-3 and J is TRBJ2-7; 11 bases align to TRBD1. This clonotype was obtained from a man aged 30 to 39 in good health and CMV-seronegative. The sequenced sample was PBMCs. The CDR3 sequence is CASSQAGQGVDEQYF. For the CDR3, the DNA is TGCGCCAGCAGCCAAGCGGGACAGGGGGTCGACGAGCAGTACTTC.